This entry describes one TCR beta chain. This is likely a read error, given that the CDR3 carries no conserved phenylalanine or tryptophan at its end. It is unclear where the CDR3 begins or ends on the DNA, so no DNA is shown, and the CDR3 is as TCRdb lists it. In germline, CDR1 is SGHTA, CDR2 FQGNSA. Inclusive of both ends, the CDR3 amounts to 11 amino acids. The source of the sample is a study of CD8+CD57+ T cells in acquired aplastic anemia. Profiles of TCR beta VDJ and CDR3 were generated from a genomic DNA template. Each CDR3 protein gets one entry after TCRdb re-called the reads with MiXCR. The sample consists of roughly 420,000 distinct CDR3 sequences, 55% to 70% of them appearing once.

The genes are TRBV7-2 and TRBJ2-3. The material sequenced was sorted CD4+, CD8+, or CD8+CD57+ T cells (not recorded which) from PBMCs. This receptor was taken from a human donor in good health, serving as a control. This chain's CDR3 is CASSPAGPIDV.